The 30 T cell receptor beta chains below were found in one sample sequenced in a study of blood T cell repertoires in COVID-19. Assay used: immunoSEQ multiplex PCR; TCRdb lists only in-frame clones, some missing. Of 200,000 to 250,000 clones listed, roughly 80% were seen once; the top ten hold around 8%. Sequenced input: peripheral blood. All receptors derive from a woman of 80 years or more with COVID-19, enrolled during active disease.

This chain links TRBV19 with TRBJ2-2; 10 bases are a match to TRBD2. CDR1 and CDR2 from the germline V gene are LNHDA and SQIVND (reference sequence). The CDR3 length is 16 residues. V trimming: 5 bases; J trimming: 8 bases; junction bases outside the gene matches: 11. CDR3 DNA sequence: TGTGCCAGTAGTTCCATAGCGGGAGGCCCCTCGGGGGAGCTGTTTTTT. This codes for CASSSIAGGPSGELFF.

The chain joins TRBV11-2 to TRBJ1-6; the match to TRBD1 covers 9 bases. V shed 2 bases and J 12 bases; nucleotides not matched to a gene: 8. The CDR3 spans 15 residues. Germline V lookup: CDR1 SGHAT, CDR2 FQNNGV. CDR3 bases: TGTGCCAGCAGCTTATCCGGGACAGGGAGAGGACCCCTCCACTTT. As protein: CASSLSGTGRGPLHF.

V and J are TRBV10-3 and TRBJ1-1, with D maybe TRBD1 (5 bases). The CDR3 loop spans 13 amino acids. Germline CDR1 ENHRY, CDR2 SYGVKD. Trimming stripped 8 bases from V and 0 bases from J, with 10 bases between. The CDR3 coding sequence is TGTGCCATCTCGGGGGTAATGAACACTGAAGCTTTCTTT. It codes for CAISGVMNTEAFF.

The V gene is TRBV5-1, the J gene TRBJ1-2, with 8 bases matching TRBD1. CDR1 is SGHRS and CDR2 is YFSETQ in the germline V gene. The CDR3 runs to 14 residues. J gave up 6 bases and V 2 bases, and 6 bases lay outside the gene matches. CDR3 in amino acids: CASSFRGQEDGYTF. The CDR3 coding sequence is TGCGCCAGCAGCTTCAGGGGGCAAGAGGATGGCTACACCTTC.

This clone was counted between two and nine times. V and J are TRBV30 and TRBJ1-1, with a tentative D call TRBD1 (5 bases). Trimming pared 5 bases from V and 3 bases from J, leaving 16 bases between. This CDR3 has 14 amino acids. Germline V CDR1 and CDR2: GTSNPN, SVGIG (reference sequence). The CDR3 protein is CAWEPGNRYTEAFF. Written as DNA, the CDR3 is TGTGCCTGGGAGCCAGGGAATAGGTACACTGAAGCTTTCTTT.

This chain uses TRBV27 with TRBJ1-1; possible D gene TRBD1, 6 bases. Germline assignment: CDR1 MNHEY and CDR2 SMNVEV (reference sequence). V was trimmed by 6 bases and J by 6 bases, leaving 17 bases between them. The CDR3 extends over 14 amino acids. The CDR3 region has the DNA TGTGCCAGCAGCCTGGGGGGGCTAAACCCTGAAGCTTTCTTT. Residues: CASSLGGLNPEAFF.

The chain joins TRBV9 to TRBJ1-1; 9 bases are a match to TRBD1. The CDR3 spans 14 residues. Germline CDR1 and CDR2: SGDLS and YYNGEE. V was pared by 4 bases and J by 6 bases, with 7 bases of the junction left unmatched. CDR3 nucleotide sequence: TGTGCCAGCAGCCAGCGGACAGGGGCCGCTGAAGCTTTCTTT. It yields the protein CASSQRTGAAEAFF.

V gene TRBV15 combines with J gene TRBJ2-1; 10 positions agree with TRBD2. Trimming at V came to 5 bases and at J to 3 bases, leaving 4 bases not matched to a gene. There are 15 residues in the CDR3. Germline-derived CDR1 and CDR2 are LNHNV and YYDKDF (reference sequence). DNA of the CDR3: TGTGCCACCAGCGGGGGACTAGCGAACTACAATGAGCAGTTCTTC. Its protein is CATSGGLANYNEQFF.

V and J are TRBV3-1 (or the pseudogene TRBV3-2) and TRBJ1-2, with TRBD1 matching over 9 bases. The CDR3 sequence is 14 residues long. Germline V gene lookup returns CDR1 LGHDT and CDR2 YNNKEL (reference sequence). The junction had 6 bases not matched to a gene; V was cut back by 4 bases and J by 6 bases. The CDR3 nucleotides read TGTGCCAGCAGCCCCCTTACAGGGGGCAATGGCTACACCTTC. Translation gives CASSPLTGGNGYTF.

The chain recombines TRBV29-1 with TRBJ1-1; D is ambiguous. Per the germline V gene, CDR1 is SQVTM and CDR2 is ANQGSEA. The length of the CDR3 is 12 residues. Trimming took off 7 bases at V and 5 bases at J, with 14 bases between the two ends. CDR3 sequence (DNA): TGCAGCGCCTGGGCAGGTCGAACTGAAGCTTTCTTT. It codes for CSAWAGRTEAFF.

V and J are TRBV2 and TRBJ2-7; D remains ambiguous. The CDR3 sequence is 13 residues long. Germline values: CDR1 SNHLY, CDR2 FYNNEI. V lost 7 bases to trimming and J lost 5 bases, with 15 bases between them. CDR3 loop: CASTILTTHEQYF. Written as DNA, the CDR3 is TGTGCCAGCACCATTCTCACCACTCACGAGCAGTACTTC.

The gene calls are TRBV3-1 (or the pseudogene TRBV3-2) and TRBJ1-3; D is possibly TRBD1 (6 bases). The V end lost 6 bases, the J end lost 0 bases, and 12 bases lay between the germline ends. The CDR3 extends over 15 amino acids. The V gene's germline CDR1 is LGHDT and CDR2 YNNKEL (reference sequence). CDR3 nucleotide sequence: TGTGCCAGCAGTCTGGGACATGACTCTGGAAACACCATATATTTT. Its translation is CASSLGHDSGNTIYF.

The CDR3 DNA is TGTGCCAGCAGTGTAGCGGGAGGGCCGAGGAATACGCAGTATTTT. This encodes CASSVAGGPRNTQYF. The rearrangement links TRBV27 to TRBJ2-3, with 11 bases identical to TRBD2. The CDR3 runs 15 residues. Germline V gives CDR1 MNHEY, CDR2 SMNVEV (reference sequence). With 5 bases clipped from V and 7 bases from J, the junction kept 8 bases outside the gene matches.

The chain carries TRBV25-1 and TRBJ2-1; weak D call: TRBD2 (5 bases). The CDR3 is 14 amino acids. Trimming took off 4 bases at V and 6 bases at J, with 13 bases between the two ends. Germline loops: CDR1 MGHDK, CDR2 SYGVNS. The CDR3: CASSVADSPNEQFF. In nucleotides, the CDR3 is TGTGCCAGCAGTGTGGCGGACTCCCCCAATGAGCAGTTCTTC. The full variable domain, with the rest looked up from reference TRBV25-1 and TRBJ2-1, is EADIYQTPRYLVIGTGKKITLECSQTMGHDKMYWYQQDPGMELHLIHYSYGVNSTEKGDLSSESTVSRIRTEHFPLTLESARPSHTSQYLCASSVADSPNEQFFGPGTRLTVL.

V and J are TRBV29-1 and TRBJ2-3, with TRBD1 as a possible D gene (6 bases). The CDR3 length is 16 residues. CDR1 and CDR2 (germline): SQVTM, ANQGSEA. Trimming left V 5 bases short and J 4 bases short, with 22 bases between. In DNA form, the CDR3 reads TGCAGCGTTAAAGGCCGAGGGGGAGTTCGGTCAGATACGCAGTATTTT. It translates to CSVKGRGGVRSDTQYF.

The gene calls are TRBV7-2 and TRBJ2-2; no reliable D call. V lost 4 bases, J lost 7 bases, and 7 bases lay in between. CDR1 and CDR2 (germline): SGHTA, FQGNSA. The CDR3 loop spans 12 amino acids. CDR3 bases: TGTGCCAGCAGCTCTACCTTCGGGGAGCTGTTTTTT. It codes for CASSSTFGELFF.

The V gene is TRBV28, the J gene TRBJ2-1; 15 bases fit TRBD2. J lost 1 base, V lost 2 bases, and 6 bases had no gene match. Germline CDR1 reads MDHEN; CDR2 reads SYDVKM. The CDR3 extends over 19 amino acids. For the CDR3, the DNA is TGTGCCAGCAGTTTAGATCAAGGACTAGCGGGAGGGTCCTACAATGAGCAGTTCTTC. Translating gives CASSLDQGLAGGSYNEQFF.

The chain joins TRBV6-1 to TRBJ2-7; 14 nucleotides match TRBD2. Trimming cost V 4 bases and J 2 bases; bases outside gene matches: 7. Germline CDR1 reads MNHNS; CDR2 reads SASEGT. The CDR3 is 17 amino acids. CDR3 nucleotide sequence: TGTGCCAGCAGTGTAAGGACTAGCGGGGGGCCACCCTACGAGCAGTACTTC. Translated: CASSVRTSGGPPYEQYF.

The J gene is TRBJ1-4, the V gene TRBV2; a weak D match, TRBD1 (5 bases). V lost 2 bases and J 7 bases, leaving 11 bases between the germline ends. The germline V gene encodes CDR1 SNHLY and CDR2 FYNNEI. The CDR3 sequence is 14 residues long. In nucleotides, the CDR3 is TGTGCCAGCAGTGAAATCAGGGTGGGTGAAAAACTGTTTTTT. Translating it yields CASSEIRVGEKLFF.

Comments on this clone: The sample contains more than one DNA sequence encoding this CDR3. This chain connects TRBV18 to TRBJ2-7, with TRBD1 matching 8 bases. Losses at the gene ends were 3 bases for V and 5 bases for J; bases not matched to a gene: 6. Germline V gene data show CDR1 as KGHSH and CDR2 as LQKENI. The CDR3 has 14 residues. The DNA for the CDR3 is TGTGCCAGCTCACCCTCTAGGACAGGGAACGAGCAGTACTTC. This encodes CASSPSRTGNEQYF.

The chain has TRBV19 and TRBJ2-7, with 9 bases fitting TRBD2. Germline V CDR1 and CDR2: LNHDA, SQIVND (reference sequence). Unmatched junction bases numbered 3, after V lost 2 bases and J lost 4 bases. The CDR3 totals 14 residues. The CDR3 loop reads CASSISGGFYEQYF. CDR3 sequence (DNA): TGTGCCAGTAGTATAAGCGGGGGGTTTTACGAGCAGTACTTC.

V usage is TRBV5-1 and J usage is TRBJ2-5; 10 nucleotides match TRBD2. V shed 5 bases, J shed 5 bases, and the junction held 6 bases outside the gene matches. CDR3 length equals 14 residues. Germline values: CDR1 SGHRS, CDR2 YFSETQ. CDR3 residues: CASRLAGVRETQYF. The CDR3 nucleotides read TGCGCCAGCAGGCTAGCGGGGGTCCGCGAGACCCAGTACTTC.

The rearrangement links TRBV28 to TRBJ2-5, with 8 bases aligning to TRBD1. This CDR3 region has 12 residues. Germline loops: CDR1 MDHEN, CDR2 SYDVKM. The CDR3: CARVQGDETQYF. The CDR3 coding sequence is TGTGCTAGGGTACAGGGGGACGAGACCCAGTACTTC.

The table lists this clone with a few counts. In DNA, the CDR3 is TGTGCCAGCAGTCGGGACTTTCTTAGCACAGATACGCAGTATTTT. Translating it yields CASSRDFLSTDTQYF. The rearrangement joins TRBV5-4 to TRBJ2-3, with a weak D call TRBD2 (6 bases). The CDR3 loop spans 15 amino acids. The V and J ends lost 5 bases and 0 bases respectively, with 13 bases between them. Per the germline V gene, CDR1 is SGHNT and CDR2 is YYREEE (reference sequence). Combining the CDR3 with reference TRBV5-4 and TRBJ2-3 gives the whole variable domain ETGVTQSPTHLIKTRGQQVTLRCSSQSGHNTVSWYQQALGQGPQFIFQYYREEENGRGNFPPRFSGLQFPNYSSELNVNALELDDSALYLCASSRDFLSTDTQYFGPGTRLTVL.

J is TRBJ2-5 and V is TRBV5-1, with TRBD2 as a possible D gene (5 bases). The CDR3 consists of 13 residues. Trimming shortened V by 2 bases and J by 4 bases, and 9 bases separated the two germline ends. The germline V gene has CDR1 SGHRS and CDR2 YFSETQ. CDR3 bases: TGCGCCAGCAGCTTTTCGGGGAGAGAGACCCAGTACTTC. Translated, it gives CASSFSGRETQYF.

V is TRBV15 and J is TRBJ2-1; TRBD2 might be the D (6 bases). In germline, CDR1 is LNHNV, CDR2 YYDKDF (reference sequence). The CDR3 extends over 15 amino acids. V was trimmed by 0 bases and J by 7 bases, leaving 13 bases between them. In DNA, the CDR3 is TGTGCCACCAGCAGAGATAAACTAGGAGGGAATGAGCAGTTCTTC. It translates to CATSRDKLGGNEQFF.

V is TRBV9 and J is TRBJ1-5; the match to TRBD1 covers 8 bases. V was clipped by 4 bases and J by 5 bases; unmatched bases: 8. The CDR3 covers 15 residues. The germline V gene encodes CDR1 SGDLS and CDR2 YYNGEE. DNA for the CDR3: TGTGCCAGCAGCCTTGGGGGACAGGAGGATCAGCCCCAGCATTTT. Protein product: CASSLGGQEDQPQHF.

The chain couples TRBV30 to TRBJ1-4, with 7 bases lining up with TRBD1. The CDR3 runs 14 residues. CDR1 GTSNPN and CDR2 SVGIG come from the germline V gene (reference sequence). Trimming removed 0 bases from V and 11 bases from J; junction bases left unmatched: 9. In DNA, the CDR3 is TGTGCCTGGAGTGTCGACAGGGAGGTTTTGAAACTGTTTTTT. Translation: CAWSVDREVLKLFF.

This chain connects TRBV5-4 to TRBJ1-5; no clear D gene. Germline V CDR1 and CDR2: SGHNT, YYREEE (reference sequence). V was shortened by 4 bases and J by 5 bases, with 19 bases between the two germline ends. The CDR3 runs to 16 residues. The CDR3 nucleotides read TGTGCCAGCAGCCGAAGTCCCTCCCTCGAGGATCAGCCCCAGCATTTT. Its translation: CASSRSPSLEDQPQHF. The full variable domain, with the rest looked up from reference TRBV5-4 and TRBJ1-5, is ETGVTQSPTHLIKTRGQQVTLRCSSQSGHNTVSWYQQALGQGPQFIFQYYREEENGRGNFPPRFSGLQFPNYSSELNVNALELDDSALYLCASSRSPSLEDQPQHFGDGTRLSIL.

As for this clone: The limits of the CDR3 on the DNA are not certain, so only TCRdb's listed CDR3 is given. This CDR3 reads CASSRVGQGTFF. The gene calls are TRBV6-5 and TRBJ1-1; the D call TRBD1 from the table was never checked on the DNA. Germline assignment: CDR1 MNHEY and CDR2 SVGAGI. Ends included, the CDR3 has 12 residues.